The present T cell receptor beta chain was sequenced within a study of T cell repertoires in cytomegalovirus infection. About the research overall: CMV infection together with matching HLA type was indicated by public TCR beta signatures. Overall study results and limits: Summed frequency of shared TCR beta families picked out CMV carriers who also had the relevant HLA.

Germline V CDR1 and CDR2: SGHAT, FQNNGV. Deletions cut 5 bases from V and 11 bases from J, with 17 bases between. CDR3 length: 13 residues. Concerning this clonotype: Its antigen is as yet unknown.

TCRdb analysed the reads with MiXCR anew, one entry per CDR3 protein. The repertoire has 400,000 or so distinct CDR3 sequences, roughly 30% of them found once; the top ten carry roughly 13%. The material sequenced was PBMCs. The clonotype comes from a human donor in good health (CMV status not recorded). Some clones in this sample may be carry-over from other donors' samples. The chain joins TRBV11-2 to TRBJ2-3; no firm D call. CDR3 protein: CASSPGWVAGQYF. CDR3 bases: TGTGCCAGCAGCCCTGGCTGGGTTGCAGGGCAGTATTTT. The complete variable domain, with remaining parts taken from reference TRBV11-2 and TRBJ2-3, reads EAGVAQSPRYKIIEKRQSVAFWCNPISGHATLYWYQQILGQGPKLLIQFQNNGVVDDSQLPKDRFSAERLKGVDSTLKIQPAKLEDSAVYLCASSPGWVAGQYFGPGTRLTVL.